The 21 T cell receptor beta chains reported below all come from one sample, sequenced in a study of T-cell reconstitution after alpha-beta-depleted transplantation in children. Unique molecular identifiers were used in preparing the TCRbeta library. A single record per CDR3 protein comes from TCRdb applying MiXCR to the PCR reads. The sample lists about 72,000 distinct CDR3 sequences; about 7.3% were seen once. Sample: PBMCs from the stem cell graft donor, taken from the stem cell graft. Receptors originate from a human donor who donated a stem cell graft to a child with acute lymphoblastic leukemia.

This clonotype occurred many times. The CDR3 protein is CSARAPWGGLAEQYF. The DNA of the CDR3 is TGCAGTGCTAGAGCCCCCTGGGGGGGGCTGGCCGAGCAGTACTTC. The rearrangement joins TRBV20-1 to TRBJ2-7; D is possibly TRBD2 (7 bases). V was shortened by 1 base and J by 6 bases, with 19 bases between the two germline ends. The CDR3 totals 15 residues. Germline V gene sequence: CDR1 DFQATT, CDR2 SNEGSKA (reference sequence).

There are many counts of this clonotype. Here the CDR3 reads CSVESGDRGVSGELFF. The DNA for the CDR3 is TGCAGCGTTGAGTCGGGGGACAGGGGTGTTTCCGGGGAGCTGTTTTTT. The genes are TRBV29-1 and TRBJ2-2, with 10 bases that match TRBD1. This CDR3 has 16 amino acids. V shed 3 bases and J 6 bases; nucleotides not matched to a gene: 10. Germline V gives CDR1 SQVTM, CDR2 ANQGSEA.

This clonotype was seen many times. The genes are TRBV19 and TRBJ2-1, with 12 bases lining up with TRBD2. Germline CDR1 LNHDA, CDR2 SQIVND (reference sequence). J gave up 2 bases and V 6 bases, and 5 bases lay outside the gene matches. This CDR3 is built from 16 residues. CDR3 coding DNA: TGTGCCAGTAGCCTCCTAGCGGGAGGGCCCTACAATGAGCAGTTCTTC. It codes for CASSLLAGGPYNEQFF. Complete variable domain (other parts from reference TRBV19 and TRBJ2-1): DGGITQSPKYLFRKEGQNVTLSCEQNLNHDAMYWYRQDPGQGLRLIYYSQIVNDFQKGDIAEGYSVSREKKESFPLTVTSAQKNPTAFYLCASSLLAGGPYNEQFFGPGTRLTVL.

This clonotype has a count of ten or more. The chain joins TRBV7-2 to TRBJ2-5; D remains ambiguous. V lost 3 bases and J 1 base, leaving 6 bases between the germline ends. In germline, CDR1 is SGHTA, CDR2 FQGNSA. The CDR3 sequence is 13 residues long. This CDR3 reads CASSFSGQETQYF. Written as DNA, the CDR3 is TGTGCCAGCAGCTTCTCCGGCCAAGAGACCCAGTACTTC. Together with reference TRBV7-2 and TRBJ2-5, the CDR3 gives the full variable domain: GAGVSQSPSNKVTEKGKDVELRCDPISGHTALYWYRQSLGQGLEFLIYFQGNSAPDKSGLPSDRFSAERTGGSVSTLTIQRTQQEDSAVYLCASSFSGQETQYFGPGTRLLVL.

This clonotype showed up just a few times. This CDR3 is CATSFRGVREQFF. CDR3 bases: TGTGCCACCAGCTTCAGGGGGGTCAGGGAGCAGTTCTTC. The chain combines TRBV15 with TRBJ2-1; possible D gene TRBD1, 7 bases. V lost 5 bases, J lost 10 bases, and 15 bases lay in between. In germline, CDR1 is LNHNV, CDR2 YYDKDF (reference sequence). The CDR3 is made up of 13 amino acids.

V and J are TRBV5-1 and TRBJ2-6; perhaps TRBD2 as D (5 bases). This CDR3 has 16 residues. The germline gives CDR1 SGHRS, CDR2 YFSETQ. Trimming cost V 6 bases and J 2 bases, with 15 bases left between them. CDR3 coding DNA: TGCGCCAGCACCTGGGTCTCGGGGACTGGGGCCAACGTCCTGACTTTC. Translating gives CASTWVSGTGANVLTF.

This clonotype appeared many times. The chain links TRBV5-1 to TRBJ2-7, with 12 bases that match TRBD2. Trimming at V came to 1 base and at J to 5 bases, leaving 7 bases not matched to a gene. Germline CDR1 and CDR2: SGHRS and YFSETQ. This CDR3 spans 16 amino acids. CDR3 residues: CASSLMLAGGPHEQYF. DNA for the CDR3: TGCGCCAGCAGCTTGATGCTAGCGGGGGGGCCCCACGAGCAGTACTTC.

At least ten counts were recorded for this clonotype. V usage is TRBV5-4 and J usage is TRBJ2-3; TRBD2 matches at 10 bases. Germline CDR1 SGHNT, CDR2 YYREEE (reference sequence). This CDR3 contains 16 residues. V gave up 4 bases and J gave up 0 bases; unmatched junction bases: 5. CDR3 nucleotides: TGTGCCAGCAGCGGGGGACTAGCGATCAGCACAGATACGCAGTATTTT. Translation gives CASSGGLAISTDTQYF. The entire variable domain, with the rest obtained from reference TRBV5-4 and TRBJ2-3, is as follows: ETGVTQSPTHLIKTRGQQVTLRCSSQSGHNTVSWYQQALGQGPQFIFQYYREEENGRGNFPPRFSGLQFPNYSSELNVNALELDDSALYLCASSGGLAISTDTQYFGPGTRLTVL.

This clonotype has a handful of counts. The chain recombines TRBV29-1 with TRBJ2-3; D unclear. Per germline, CDR1 SQVTM and CDR2 ANQGSEA. Trimming took off 3 bases at V and 4 bases at J, with 2 bases between the two ends. This CDR3 is built from 10 residues. CDR3 bases: TGCAGCGTTGAGTCAGATACGCAGTATTTT. Its translation is CSVESDTQYF.

This clonotype has at least ten counts. DNA of the CDR3: TGTGCCAGCAGTTTGGTCCGGGACTATGGCTACACCTTC. Encoded protein: CASSLVRDYGYTF. This chain joins TRBV12-3 or TRBV12-4 and TRBJ1-2; D is ambiguous. V lost 3 bases to trimming and J lost 3 bases, with 8 bases between them. This CDR3 is 13 amino acids long.

By share, this clonotype ranks as medium-sized. The J gene is TRBJ2-3, the V gene TRBV28; D remains unclear. Per germline, CDR1 MDHEN and CDR2 SYDVKM. V was clipped by 2 bases and J by 2 bases, with 11 bases between them. The CDR3 sequence is 15 residues long. Here the CDR3 DNA reads TGTGCCAGCAGTTTACGCGAATCGGTCACAGATACGCAGTATTTT. Protein sequence: CASSLRESVTDTQYF.

Only a few counts were recorded for this clonotype. The chain has TRBV6-2 or TRBV6-3 and TRBJ2-1, with TRBD1 matching over 7 bases. The CDR3 loop spans 17 amino acids. The V segment lost 7 bases and the J segment 5 bases; nucleotides outside the gene matches: 17. Germline V lookup: CDR1 MNHEY, CDR2 SVGEGT. The CDR3 sequence is CASTLQAAGTAHNEQFF. The CDR3, as DNA: TGTGCCAGCACTCTCCAGGCCGCCGGGACAGCACACAATGAGCAGTTCTTC.

This clonotype was detected only a few times. This chain connects TRBV9 to TRBJ2-3; a weak D match, TRBD2 (5 bases). V was pared by 1 base and J by 0 bases, with 9 bases between. CDR3 length equals 15 residues. Looked up from germline, CDR1 is SGDLS and CDR2 is YYNGEE. CDR3 nucleotide sequence: TGTGCCAGCAGCGTACGGGGATGGAGCACAGATACGCAGTATTTT. Protein: CASSVRGWSTDTQYF.

This clonotype was observed many times. The V and J genes are TRBV7-3 and TRBJ2-5; TRBD1 matches 7 bases. CDR1 is SGHTA, CDR2 FQGTGA, per germline. The junction had 7 bases not matched to a gene; V was cut back by 5 bases and J by 4 bases. This CDR3 contains 14 residues. The CDR3 reads CASSPTGFGETQYF. The CDR3 nucleotides are TGTGCCAGCAGCCCGACAGGGTTTGGAGAGACCCAGTACTTC.

This clonotype has ten or more counts. The chain couples TRBV7-9 to TRBJ1-2, with a possible D match to TRBD1 (6 bases). Per germline, CDR1 SEHNR and CDR2 FQNEAQ (reference sequence). V dropped 5 bases and J dropped 1 base, with 17 bases sitting between them. This CDR3 is built from 16 residues. CDR3 bases: TGTGCCAGCAGCATTTACCGGGACAAACTTAACTATGGCTACACCTTC. Protein product: CASSIYRDKLNYGYTF.

V is TRBV9 and J is TRBJ2-5, with TRBD1 matching 8 bases. Germline lookup yields CDR1 SGDLS and CDR2 YYNGEE. The J segment lost 3 bases and the V segment lost 3 bases, leaving 7 bases of the junction unmatched. This CDR3 is built from 15 residues. CDR3 sequence: CASSELDRAKETQYF. The CDR3 region has the DNA TGTGCCAGCAGCGAGTTGGACAGGGCAAAAGAGACCCAGTACTTC. Variable domain in full (rest from reference TRBV9 and TRBJ2-5): DSGVTQTPKHLITATGQRVTLRCSPRSGDLSVYWYQQSLDQGLQFLIQYYNGEERAKGNILERFSAQQFPDLHSELNLSSLELGDSALYFCASSELDRAKETQYFGPGTRLLVL.

This clonotype was picked up many times. The chain recombines TRBV20-1 with TRBJ1-4; tentatively, D is TRBD1 (5 bases). CDR1 and CDR2 from the germline V gene are DFQATT and SNEGSKA (reference sequence). V dropped 6 bases and J dropped 8 bases, with 13 bases sitting between them. CDR3 length equals 12 residues. The chain's CDR3 is CSAPGRWEKLFF. The DNA of the CDR3 is TGCAGTGCGCCGGGACGTTGGGAAAAACTGTTTTTT.

The table lists this clonotype with many counts. The chain carries TRBV27 and TRBJ2-1; 7 bases are a match to TRBD2. V trimming: 5 bases; J trimming: 0 bases; junction bases outside the gene matches: 4. This CDR3 comprises 15 residues. Per the germline V gene, CDR1 is MNHEY and CDR2 is SMNVEV (reference sequence). The chain's CDR3 is CASSRGGSSYNEQFF. The DNA of the CDR3 is TGTGCCAGCAGTAGGGGCGGGAGCTCCTACAATGAGCAGTTCTTC.

This clonotype was detected only a few times. The chain employs TRBV27 and TRBJ1-6; unclear D gene. The V end was cut by 5 bases, the J end by 7 bases, with 6 bases between. The germline CDR1 and CDR2 sequences are MNHEY and SMNVEV (reference sequence). The CDR3 length is 12 residues. The CDR3 coding sequence is TGTGCCAGCAGTCTCAGCAATTCACCCCTCCACTTT. This codes for CASSLSNSPLHF.

This clonotype was counted ten times or more. The chain is built from TRBV12-3 or TRBV12-4 and TRBJ1-1, with D uncertain. Trimming removed 5 bases at V and 0 bases at J, with 16 bases between. CDR3 size: 16 residues. CDR3 in amino acids: CASSPAMAVMNTEAFF. The CDR3 bases are TGTGCCAGCAGTCCCGCAATGGCAGTCATGAACACTGAAGCTTTCTTT.

This clonotype was counted at least ten times. This chain uses TRBV15 with TRBJ2-7; the D gene is possibly TRBD1 (5 bases). Germline CDR1 and CDR2: LNHNV and YYDKDF (reference sequence). The CDR3 spans 15 residues. The V end was cut by 1 base, the J end by 5 bases, with 15 bases between. CDR3 coding DNA: TGTGCCACCAGCAGAGCCCCCTTGGACAATCACGAGCAGTACTTC. Residues: CATSRAPLDNHEQYF.